Reported below is one TCR beta chain. The sample holds many counts of this clonotype. The specificity of this receptor is unknown. No base-level quality is on record; no much larger clone is a single base apart. The meaning of the sample's treatment or condition label: allogeneic hematopoietic cell transplantation with graft depleted of TCRalphabeta T cells and CD19 B cells. TCRalphabeta/CD19-depleted allogeneic hematopoietic cell grafts were given to the transplant recipients, all of whom were children. Including the terminal cysteine and phenylalanine, the CDR3 comprises 14 residues. The kept DNA is CDR3 alone, 42 bases in frame from the first base. The germline V gene yields LGHNA for CDR1 and YSLEER for CDR2. The trim is 4 bases for V and 3 bases for J, with a gap of 12 bases between the germline ends. This record belongs to a study of T-cell reconstitution after alpha-beta-depleted transplantation in children (dated by TCRdb to about 2016). Regarding the complete study: Using TCR repertoire profiling, the study followed T-cell immune reconstitution in a quantitative way in children after TCRalphabeta/CD19-depleted allogeneic hematopoietic cell transplantation. The study at large found these results: The frequencies of hyperexpanded clones fell over the following months, and after one year, T-cell counts and TCRbeta diversity were mostly attributed to newly produced T cells. In some patients, the high TCRbeta diversity seen at day 60 was put down to recipient T cells and intrathymic progenitors that had survived conditioning. About two months after transplant, the apparently early recovery of alphabetaT-cell counts reportedly depended on just several hundred clones that had expanded rapidly and came from non-depleted graft cells.

Library generation was performed with PCR. The listed sequencing device is Illumina HiSeq 2500. TCR libraries were prepared with molecular barcoding, using unique molecular identifiers to normalize TCRbeta repertoire quantification. TCRdb ran its own pipeline on the public reads, namely fastp trimming at Q25 and MiXCR clone calling, and kept in-frame beta chains. Rows with a matching CDR3 protein are joined into one entry that keeps the most common DNA and genes. For this sample the table gives 490,000 or so distinct CDR3 sequences, of which about 10% were detected only once. Jointly, the top ten make up around 2% of the sample.

The sample consisted of PBMCs, taken before TCRalphabeta/CD19-depleted stem cell transplant. Recombination joined TRBV4-3 with TRBJ1-2; D gene: possibly TRBD1, on 6 matching bases. This receptor was obtained from a child aged 2 to 15 with inherited bone marrow failure, due to receive a stem cell transplant. The nucleotide sequence is TGCGCCAGCAGCCGCAGCTCAGGGGACTATGGCTACACCTTC. It translates as CASSRSSGDYGYTF.